Listed below are T cell receptor beta chains from one sample, sequenced in a study of response to subunit inactivated influenza vaccine. One entry per CDR3 protein results from TCRdb running MiXCR on the RT-PCR reads. The sample shows roughly 630,000 distinct CDR3 sequences, 12% to 15% of them seen only once. The sample in question was PBMCs from blood, obtained less than 15 days before vaccination. These receptors were collected from a man aged 50 or older who received an inactivated influenza vaccine. CDR3s include the opening cysteine and the closing phenylalanine or tryptophan.

V: TRBV18; CDR3: CASSREGVGSYEQYF
V: TRBV12-3/TRBV12-4; CDR3: CASSFLEEGQPQHF
V: TRBV24-1; CDR3: CAVRGVTGELFF
V: TRBV7-9; CDR3: CASSLKGQTGQTQYF
V: TRBV4-1; CDR3: CASSQEGGTGYYNEQFF
V: TRBV5-5; CDR3: CASSLKAETYEQYF
V: TRBV19; CDR3: CASSIGGLQETQYF
V: TRBV9; CDR3: CASSDDSGATNEKLFF
V: TRBV2; CDR3: CASSPLGTSGNTGELFF
V: TRBV7-8; CDR3: CASTLAFNQPQHF
V: TRBV5-1; CDR3: CASSLRTYSPLHF
V: TRBV28; CDR3: CASSNPGTGLAGYF
V: TRBV20-1; CDR3: CSAMQDRGKTQYF
V: TRBV3-1; CDR3: CASRLRAGNYGYTF
V: TRBV20-1; CDR3: CSARVPSGVADTQYF
V: TRBV2; CDR3: CASTGGAYEAFF
V: TRBV20-1; CDR3: CSANLDRGGWYGYTF
V: TRBV5-6; CDR3: CASSLGLAPNEQFF
V: TRBV7-9; CDR3: CASSLPTYEQYF
V: TRBV7-9; CDR3: CASSPRDDQPQHF
V: TRBV5-1; CDR3: CASSKERRDEQYF
V: TRBV2; CDR3: CASRLDPNYVTQYF
V: TRBV20-1; CDR3: CSARTDGYTF
V: TRBV3-1; CDR3: CASSQVGRAEAFF
V: TRBV5-5; CDR3: CASSFPRHQETQYF
V: TRBV11-2; CDR3: CASSPRVSLASPLHF
V: TRBV6-5; CDR3: CASSYGSQSSYEQYF
V: TRBV7-9; CDR3: CASSQSLGQGKYNEQFF
V: TRBV29-1; CDR3: CSVDDEGPSSYNEQFF
V: TRBV5-1; CDR3: CASSPGTGTYNEQFF
V: TRBV27; CDR3: CASSRARTGANTGELFF